This TCR beta chain was profiled in a study of T cell responses to AZD1222 COVID-19 vaccine. Here immunoSEQ multiplex PCR was the method, and the copy in TCRdb shows in-frame clones only, minus some. This sample has about 93,000 clones, with roughly 88% found just once. Germline V gives CDR1 KGHSH, CDR2 LQKENI. The CDR3 has 16 residues. V lost 3 bases and J 4 bases, leaving 18 bases between the germline ends. The study's findings and limits: The peak T cell response came first, and repertoires were sampled only after it.

On this clone: Its specificity is not known.

The chain employs TRBV18 and TRBJ1-2; a weak D match, TRBD1 (6 bases). This clonotype was obtained from an adult in good health. The material sequenced was peripheral blood, taken on day 0 of AZD1222 vaccination. The CDR3 loop is CASSPSGGLLVYGYTF. The CDR3 nucleotides are TGTGCCAGCTCACCTTCCGGGGGGCTTTTAGTCTATGGCTACACCTTC. The entire variable domain, with the rest obtained from reference TRBV18 and TRBJ1-2, is as follows: NAGVMQNPRHLVRRRGQEARLRCSPMKGHSHVYWYRQLPEEGLKFMVYLQKENIIDESGMPKERFSAEFPKEGPSILRIQQVVRGDSAAYFCASSPSGGLLVYGYTFGSGTRLTVV.